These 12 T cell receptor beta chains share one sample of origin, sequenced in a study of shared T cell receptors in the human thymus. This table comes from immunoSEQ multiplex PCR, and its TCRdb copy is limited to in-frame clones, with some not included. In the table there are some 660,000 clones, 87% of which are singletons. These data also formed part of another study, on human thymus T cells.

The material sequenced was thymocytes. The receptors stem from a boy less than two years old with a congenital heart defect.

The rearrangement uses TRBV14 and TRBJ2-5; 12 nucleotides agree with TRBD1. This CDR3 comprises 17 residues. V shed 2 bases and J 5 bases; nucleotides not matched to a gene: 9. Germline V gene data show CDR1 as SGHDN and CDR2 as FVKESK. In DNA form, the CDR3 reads TGTGCCAGCAGCCAAACCCCGGGACAGGGGGCAGGGGAGACCCAGTACTTC. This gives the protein CASSQTPGQGAGETQYF. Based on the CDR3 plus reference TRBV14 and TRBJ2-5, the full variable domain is EAGVTQFPSHSVIEKGQTVTLRCDPISGHDNLYWYRRVMGKEIKFLLHFVKESKQDESGMPNNRFLAERTGGTYSTLKVQPAELEDSGVYFCASSQTPGQGAGETQYFGPGTRLLVL.

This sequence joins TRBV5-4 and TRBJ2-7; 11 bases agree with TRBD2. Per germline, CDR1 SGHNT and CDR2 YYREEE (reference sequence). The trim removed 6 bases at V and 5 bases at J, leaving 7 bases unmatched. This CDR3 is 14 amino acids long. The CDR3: CASNVAGGPHEQYF. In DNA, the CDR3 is TGTGCCAGCAACGTAGCGGGAGGGCCACACGAGCAGTACTTC. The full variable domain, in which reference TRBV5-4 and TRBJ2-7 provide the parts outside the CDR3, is ETGVTQSPTHLIKTRGQQVTLRCSSQSGHNTVSWYQQALGQGPQFIFQYYREEENGRGNFPPRFSGLQFPNYSSELNVNALELDDSALYLCASNVAGGPHEQYFGPGTRLTVT.

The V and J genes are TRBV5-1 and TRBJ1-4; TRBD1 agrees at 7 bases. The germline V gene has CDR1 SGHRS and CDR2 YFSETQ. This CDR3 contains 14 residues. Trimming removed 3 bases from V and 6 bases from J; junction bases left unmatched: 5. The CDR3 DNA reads TGCGCCAGCAGCTCGACAGGGTGGGATGAAAAACTGTTTTTT. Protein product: CASSSTGWDEKLFF.

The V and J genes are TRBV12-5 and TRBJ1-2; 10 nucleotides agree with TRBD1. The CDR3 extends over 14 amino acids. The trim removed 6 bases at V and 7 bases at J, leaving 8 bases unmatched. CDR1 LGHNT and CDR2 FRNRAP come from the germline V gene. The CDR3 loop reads CASGRDRGFGGYTF. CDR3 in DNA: TGTGCTAGTGGACGGGACAGGGGTTTCGGTGGCTACACCTTC.

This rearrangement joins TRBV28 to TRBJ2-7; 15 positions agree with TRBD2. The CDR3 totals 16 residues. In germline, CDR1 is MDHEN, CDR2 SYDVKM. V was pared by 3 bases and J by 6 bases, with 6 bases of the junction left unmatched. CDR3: CASSLRTSGRAGEQYF. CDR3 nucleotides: TGTGCCAGCAGTTTGAGGACTAGCGGGAGGGCCGGCGAGCAGTACTTC.

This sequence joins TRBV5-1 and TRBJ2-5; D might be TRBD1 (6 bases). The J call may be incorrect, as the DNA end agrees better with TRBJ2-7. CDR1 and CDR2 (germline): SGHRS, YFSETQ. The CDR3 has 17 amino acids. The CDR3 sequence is CASSLEDRDTNSYEQYF. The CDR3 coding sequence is TGCGCCAGCAGCTTGGAAGACCGGGACACCAACTCCTACGAGCAGTACTTC.

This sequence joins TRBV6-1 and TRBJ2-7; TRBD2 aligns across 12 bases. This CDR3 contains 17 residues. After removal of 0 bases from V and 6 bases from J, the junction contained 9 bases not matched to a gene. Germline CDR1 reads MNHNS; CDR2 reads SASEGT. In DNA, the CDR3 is TGTGCCAGCAGTGAAGCGTGGGGTCTAGCGGGAGGGCGCGAGCAGTACTTC. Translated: CASSEAWGLAGGREQYF.

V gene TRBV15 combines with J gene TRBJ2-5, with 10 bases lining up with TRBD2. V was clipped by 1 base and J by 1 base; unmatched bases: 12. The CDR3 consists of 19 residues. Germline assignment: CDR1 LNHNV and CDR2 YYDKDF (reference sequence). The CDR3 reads CATSRVAVAGGQSQETQYF. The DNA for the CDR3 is TGTGCCACCAGCAGAGTAGCGGTAGCGGGGGGCCAATCCCAAGAGACCCAGTACTTC.

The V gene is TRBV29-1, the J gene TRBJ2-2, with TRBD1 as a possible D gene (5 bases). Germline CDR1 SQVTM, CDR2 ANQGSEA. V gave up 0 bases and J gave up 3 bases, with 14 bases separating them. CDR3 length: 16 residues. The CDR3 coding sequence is TGCAGCGTTGAAGATCGCAGGGAAGGGGACACCGGGGAGCTGTTTTTT. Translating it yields CSVEDRREGDTGELFF.

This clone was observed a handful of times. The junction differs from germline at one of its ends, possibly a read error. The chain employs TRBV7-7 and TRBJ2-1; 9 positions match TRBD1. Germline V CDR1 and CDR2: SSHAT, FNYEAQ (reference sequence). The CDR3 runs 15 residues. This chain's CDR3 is CASSSGQGLYDEQFF. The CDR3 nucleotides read TGTGCTAGCAGCTCGGGACAGGGATTGTACGATGAGCAGTTCTTC.

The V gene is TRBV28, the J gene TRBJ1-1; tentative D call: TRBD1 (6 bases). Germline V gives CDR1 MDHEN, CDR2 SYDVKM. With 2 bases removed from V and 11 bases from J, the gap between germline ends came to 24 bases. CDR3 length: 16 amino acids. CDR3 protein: CASSLPPGELGASAFF. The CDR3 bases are TGTGCCAGCAGTTTACCCCCAGGTGAGTTGGGGGCGAGTGCTTTCTTT.

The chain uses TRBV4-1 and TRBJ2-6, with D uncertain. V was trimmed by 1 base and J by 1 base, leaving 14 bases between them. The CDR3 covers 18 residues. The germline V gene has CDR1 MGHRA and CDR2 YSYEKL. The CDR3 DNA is TGCGCCAGCAGCCAAGGGCACCACCCCACGTCTGGGGCCAACGTCCTGACTTTC. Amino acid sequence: CASSQGHHPTSGANVLTF.